These 30 T cell receptor beta chains share one sample of origin, sequenced in a study of blood T cell repertoires in COVID-19. Data came from immunoSEQ multiplex PCR; TCRdb stores just in-frame clones and leaves some out. The table has around 100,000 clones, more than 75% seen once. The sample consisted of peripheral blood. The receptors derive from a human donor in a cohort sampled during active COVID-19.

This CDR3 reads CASRRVGTEAFF. Written as DNA, the CDR3 is TGTGCCAGCAGGAGGGTCGGCACTGAAGCTTTCTTT. The chain links TRBV9 to TRBJ1-1; the D is unclear. V lost 5 bases and J lost 4, with 9 bases in between. Germline assignment: CDR1 SGDLS and CDR2 YYNGEE. This CDR3 has 12 amino acids.

This clone was seen only once. The V call is TRBV6-2 or TRBV6-3, the J call TRBJ1-1; D gene unclear. V dropped 6 bases and J dropped 4 bases, with 15 bases sitting between them. The CDR3 covers 14 residues. Per germline, CDR1 MNHEY and CDR2 SVGEGT. The CDR3 is CASSSVSLRTEAFF. The CDR3 coding sequence is TGTGCCAGCAGCTCCGTCAGTCTTCGCACTGAAGCTTTCTTT.

The chain has TRBV3-1 (or the pseudogene TRBV3-2) and TRBJ2-5; D might be TRBD1 (5 bases). V was cut by 2 bases and J by 5 bases, with 12 bases left in between. CDR3 size: 14 residues. Germline V gene data show CDR1 as LGHDT and CDR2 as YNNKEL (reference sequence). For the CDR3, the DNA is TGTGCCAGCAGCCAAAAGGGGTCGGAGGAGACCCAGTACTTC. This gives the protein CASSQKGSEETQYF.

V usage is TRBV7-3 and J usage is TRBJ2-5, with D possibly being TRBD2 (5 bases). V was pared by 5 bases and J by 4 bases, with 14 bases between. The germline V gene encodes CDR1 SGHTA and CDR2 FQGTGA. This CDR3 has 14 residues. The CDR3 coding sequence is TGTGCCAGCAGCCCGGACCCGGCGGGAGAGACCCAGTACTTC. Translated: CASSPDPAGETQYF.

The J gene is TRBJ2-3, the V gene TRBV21-1; the DNA was not compared with TRBD2, the D call given in the table. TRBV21-1 is flagged as a pseudogene. This CDR3 has 16 residues. CDR3 sequence reads: CASSKIAGGSTDTQYF. In nucleotides, the CDR3 is TGTGCCAGCAGTAAAATAGCGGGGGGGAGCACAGATACGCAGTATTTT.

The chain employs TRBV27 and TRBJ2-3; TRBD2 is a possible D gene (5 bases). Trimming stripped 3 bases from V and 6 bases from J, with 19 bases between. CDR1 is MNHEY, CDR2 SMNVEV, per germline (reference sequence). The CDR3 extends over 16 amino acids. DNA for the CDR3: TGTGCCAGCAGTTTTGAAGTTAGGGCCGGGGTGGATACGCAGTATTTT. Encoded protein: CASSFEVRAGVDTQYF.

The chain is built from TRBV5-1 and TRBJ2-7, with TRBD2 matching over 7 bases. V lost 1 base to trimming and J lost 6 bases; unmatched junction nucleotides: 7. In germline, CDR1 is SGHRS, CDR2 YFSETQ. The CDR3 is made up of 14 amino acids. CDR3 loop: CASSLSREGGEQYF. The CDR3 DNA is TGCGCCAGCAGCTTGTCGAGGGAGGGAGGCGAGCAGTACTTC.

This clone is a singleton in its sample. The J gene is TRBJ2-5, the V gene TRBV5-1; 7 nucleotides agree with TRBD1. The V segment lost 4 bases and the J segment 2 bases; nucleotides outside the gene matches: 8. Germline assignment: CDR1 SGHRS and CDR2 YFSETQ. This CDR3 contains 15 residues. CDR3 protein: CASSLGTVIQETQYF. The CDR3 DNA follows: TGCGCCAGCAGCCTCGGGACAGTCATACAAGAGACCCAGTACTTC.

The chain combines TRBV6-5 with TRBJ2-1; 8 nucleotides match TRBD2. The CDR3 length is 15 residues. The germline V gene has CDR1 MNHEY and CDR2 SVGAGI. The V gene end was trimmed by 6 bases and the J gene end by 6 bases; junction bases not matched to a gene: 10. DNA for the CDR3: TGTGCCAGCAGCCCCGGGGGGACTAGATCCAATGAGCAGTTCTTC. Protein: CASSPGGTRSNEQFF.

This chain links TRBV5-5 with TRBJ2-1; possible D gene TRBD2, 6 bases. The V end lost 4 bases, the J end lost 6 bases, and 17 bases lay between the germline ends. The CDR3 is 15 residues long. Germline values: CDR1 SGHKS, CDR2 YYEKEE (reference sequence). The chain's CDR3 is CASSVPGLLTNEQFF. CDR3 DNA sequence: TGTGCCAGCAGCGTCCCGGGACTCCTTACCAATGAGCAGTTCTTC.

This chain links TRBV10-3 with TRBJ1-4, with unresolved D. The CDR3 is made up of 14 amino acids. The germline V gene has CDR1 ENHRY and CDR2 SYGVKD. Trimming pared 3 bases from V and 8 bases from J, leaving 13 bases between. CDR3 in amino acids: CAISEGSGREKLFF. CDR3 nucleotide sequence: TGTGCCATCAGTGAAGGGAGTGGAAGAGAAAAACTGTTTTTT.

The chain links TRBV4-3 to TRBJ1-2, with D possibly being TRBD1 (5 bases). V was cut by 0 bases and J by 5 bases, with 22 bases left in between. Germline lookup yields CDR1 LGHNA and CDR2 YSLEER. The CDR3 spans 18 residues. The CDR3 DNA reads as TGCGCCAGCAGCCAAGATGTGGGGGGACTTCATTCTACTTATGGCTACACCTTC. Residues: CASSQDVGGLHSTYGYTF.

This rearrangement joins TRBV7-8 to TRBJ1-4; TRBD1 might be the D (5 bases). Trimming left V 2 bases short and J 5 bases short, with 15 bases between. The germline CDR1 and CDR2 sequences are SGHVS and FQNEAQ. This CDR3 has 16 residues. The CDR3 region is CASSLRGDSGNEKLFF. The CDR3, as DNA: TGTGCCAGCAGCTTACGGGGGGACTCGGGAAATGAAAAACTGTTTTTT.

This sequence joins TRBV5-8 and TRBJ2-7; TRBD2 matches 10 bases. The V and J ends lost 0 bases and 0 bases, in that order; junction bases with no gene match: 9. This CDR3 contains 18 residues. From germline, CDR1 is SGHTS and CDR2 YDEGEE. CDR3 sequence reads: CASSLVGLAGAYSYEQYF. In DNA form, the CDR3 reads TGTGCCAGCAGCTTGGTGGGCCTAGCGGGGGCCTACTCCTACGAGCAGTACTTC.

J is TRBJ1-1 and V is TRBV12-3 or TRBV12-4; 7 nucleotides align to TRBD1. This CDR3 has 13 amino acids. V shed 6 bases, J shed 6 bases, and the junction held 7 bases outside the gene matches. As DNA, the CDR3 is TGTGCCAGCAGACCTTGGACAGGAGCTGAAGCTTTCTTT. Translated: CASRPWTGAEAFF.

The rearrangement links TRBV5-5 to TRBJ2-3; D is ambiguous. Per the germline V gene, CDR1 is SGHKS and CDR2 is YYEKEE (reference sequence). Trimming pared 4 bases from V and 2 bases from J, leaving 8 bases between. The CDR3 contains 13 residues. This chain's CDR3 is CASSLRFTDTQYF. Written as DNA, the CDR3 is TGTGCCAGCAGCCTACGGTTCACAGATACGCAGTATTTT.

The V call is TRBV5-4, the J call TRBJ1-2, with 9 bases matching TRBD1. The V gene end was trimmed by 3 bases and the J gene end by 10 bases; junction bases not matched to a gene: 4. The CDR3 is 12 amino acids. Germline CDR1 SGHNT, CDR2 YYREEE (reference sequence). DNA for the CDR3: TGTGCCAGCAGCTCGACAGGGGGAGACTACACCTTC. Translation: CASSSTGGDYTF.

This chain uses TRBV4-3 with TRBJ1-1; no definite D call. CDR1 LGHNA and CDR2 YSLEER come from the germline V gene. CDR3 size: 14 residues. V lost 0 bases, J lost 4 bases, and 9 bases lay in between. The CDR3 loop is CASSQDGGITEAFF. Written as DNA, the CDR3 is TGCGCCAGCAGCCAAGATGGCGGTATCACTGAAGCTTTCTTT.

The V call is TRBV6-5, the J call TRBJ2-7; 7 bases agree with TRBD2. CDR1 is MNHEY, CDR2 SVGAGI, per germline. Trimming removed 2 bases from V and 7 bases from J; junction bases left unmatched: 2. This CDR3 contains 12 residues. The CDR3 reads CASSYRGGEQYF. CDR3 nucleotides: TGTGCCAGCAGTTACCGGGGAGGGGAGCAGTACTTC.

V gene TRBV24-1 combines with J gene TRBJ2-2; a weak D match, TRBD1 (5 bases). CDR1 KGHDR and CDR2 SFDVKD come from the germline V gene. V was shortened by 4 bases and J by 11 bases, with 16 bases between the two germline ends. This CDR3 contains 14 residues. The CDR3 region has the DNA TGTGCCACCAGTGACACCTTAAGGGGCGATGAGCTGTTTTTT. Its protein product is CATSDTLRGDELFF.

The V gene is TRBV5-1, the J gene TRBJ1-2; 11 nucleotides match TRBD1. The CDR3 is 14 residues long. Losses at the gene ends were 4 bases for V and 7 bases for J; bases not matched to a gene: 6. The V gene's germline CDR1 is SGHRS and CDR2 YFSETQ. CDR3 region: CASSPGQGASGYTF. In nucleotides, the CDR3 is TGCGCCAGCAGCCCAGGACAGGGGGCAAGTGGCTACACCTTC.

This chain uses TRBV11-3 with TRBJ1-5; 7 positions agree with TRBD1. After removal of 5 bases from V and 1 base from J, the junction contained 5 bases not matched to a gene. The CDR3 is made up of 15 amino acids. Germline loops: CDR1 SGHNT, CDR2 YENEEA. DNA of the CDR3: TGTGCCAGCAGCACCCGGACAGGCAGCAATCAGCCCCAGCATTTT. It encodes CASSTRTGSNQPQHF.

The chain combines TRBV5-1 with TRBJ2-7; 10 positions agree with TRBD1. The junction had 2 bases not matched to a gene; V was cut back by 1 base and J by 4 bases. CDR3 length: 14 residues. Germline V gene sequence: CDR1 SGHRS, CDR2 YFSETQ. CDR3 sequence (DNA): TGCGCCAGCAGCTTGAGGGACAGGGGATACGAGCAGTACTTC. It codes for CASSLRDRGYEQYF.

The chain combines TRBV5-6 with TRBJ1-5; 7 nucleotides agree with TRBD1. Germline V gives CDR1 SGHDT, CDR2 YYEEEE. J was trimmed by 4 bases and V by 4 bases; bases with no gene match: 11. The CDR3 covers 16 residues. The CDR3 sequence is CASSLGAGGRNQPQHF. The CDR3 nucleotides read TGTGCCAGCAGCCTAGGGGCAGGGGGGAGGAATCAGCCCCAGCATTTT.

The CDR3 protein is CASSEDPTYQPQHF. The DNA of the CDR3 is TGTGCCAGCAGTGAAGATCCCACCTACCAGCCCCAGCATTTT. V is TRBV2 and J is TRBJ1-5; D is unclear. This CDR3 is built from 14 residues. Germline CDR1 SNHLY, CDR2 FYNNEI. Trimming removed 1 base at V and 7 bases at J, with 11 bases between.

The chain uses TRBV7-8 and TRBJ1-3; D is ambiguous. CDR1 is SGHVS, CDR2 FQNEAQ, per germline. The ends were cut back, 0 bases at V and 2 bases at J, with 5 bases in the middle. The length of the CDR3 is 14 residues. CDR3 region: CASSLAFAGNTIYF. The DNA for the CDR3 is TGTGCCAGCAGCTTAGCGTTCGCTGGAAACACCATATATTTT.

The chain has TRBV6-4 and TRBJ2-4, with TRBD2 matching over 10 bases. Trimming removed 2 bases from V and 1 base from J; junction bases left unmatched: 8. The germline V gene has CDR1 MRHNA and CDR2 SNTAGT. The CDR3 extends over 18 amino acids. The CDR3 here is CASSDGIAGGGAKNIQYF. CDR3 nucleotides: TGTGCCAGCAGTGACGGAATAGCGGGGGGCGGGGCCAAAAACATTCAGTACTTC.

This clone has a handful of counts. The chain combines TRBV2 with TRBJ1-5, with D possibly being TRBD1 (5 bases). V lost 7 bases to trimming and J lost 6 bases, with 13 bases between them. CDR3 length: 13 amino acids. CDR1 is SNHLY and CDR2 is FYNNEI in the germline V gene. For the CDR3, the DNA is TGTGCCAGCATGTGGGGCAGTGGTCAGCCCCAGCATTTT. This translates into CASMWGSGQPQHF. Drawing the rest from reference TRBV2 and TRBJ1-5, the complete variable domain is EPEVTQTPSHQVTQMGQEVILRCVPISNHLYFYWYRQILGQKVEFLVSFYNNEISEKSEIFDDQFSVERPDGSNFTLKIRSTKLEDSAMYFCASMWGSGQPQHFGDGTRLSIL.

This clone was observed a handful of times. The chain joins TRBV2 to TRBJ2-1; 11 nucleotides line up with TRBD2. V dropped 4 bases and J dropped 4; count of bases not matched to a gene: 3. The CDR3 has 15 amino acids. The V gene's germline CDR1 is SNHLY and CDR2 FYNNEI. CDR3 nucleotide sequence: TGTGCCAGCAGTGTTATAGCGGGGGGGTACAATGAGCAGTTCTTC. It yields the protein CASSVIAGGYNEQFF.

The chain links TRBV24-1 to TRBJ2-1, with a possible D match to TRBD1 (5 bases). The V and J ends lost 5 bases and 9 bases respectively, with 7 bases between them. The CDR3 length is 11 residues. Germline V gives CDR1 KGHDR, CDR2 SFDVKD. CDR3 protein: CATSAGAEQFF. The CDR3 region has the DNA TGTGCCACCAGTGCTGGGGCTGAGCAGTTCTTC.